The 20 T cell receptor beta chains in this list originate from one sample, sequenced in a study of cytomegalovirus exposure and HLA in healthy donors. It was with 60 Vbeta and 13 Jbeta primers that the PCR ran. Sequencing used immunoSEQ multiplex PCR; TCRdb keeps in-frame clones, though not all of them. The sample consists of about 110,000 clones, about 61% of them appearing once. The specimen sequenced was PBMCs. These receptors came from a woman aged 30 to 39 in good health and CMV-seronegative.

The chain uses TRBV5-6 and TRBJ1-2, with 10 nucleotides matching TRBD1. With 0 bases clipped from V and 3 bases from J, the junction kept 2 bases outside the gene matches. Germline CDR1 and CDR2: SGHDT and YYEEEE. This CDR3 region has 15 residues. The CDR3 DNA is TGTGCCAGCAGCTTGGGAGACAGGGGGCACTATGGCTACACCTTC. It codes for CASSLGDRGHYGYTF.

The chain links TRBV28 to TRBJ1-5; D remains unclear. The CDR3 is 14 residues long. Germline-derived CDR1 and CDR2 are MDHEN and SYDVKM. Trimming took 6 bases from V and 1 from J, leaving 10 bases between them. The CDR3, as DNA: TGTGCCAGCAGACAAGGCGGGAGCAATCAGCCCCAGCATTTT. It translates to CASRQGGSNQPQHF.

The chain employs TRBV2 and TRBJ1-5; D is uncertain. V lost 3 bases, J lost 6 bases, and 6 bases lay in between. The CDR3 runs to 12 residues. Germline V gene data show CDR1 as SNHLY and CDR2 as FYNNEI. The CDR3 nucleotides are TGTGCCAGCAGTGATGAGCGTCAGCCCCAGCATTTT. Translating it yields CASSDERQPQHF.

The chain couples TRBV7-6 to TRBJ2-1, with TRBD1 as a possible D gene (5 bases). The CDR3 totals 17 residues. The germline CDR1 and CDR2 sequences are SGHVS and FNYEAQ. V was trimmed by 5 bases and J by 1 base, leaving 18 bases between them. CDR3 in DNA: TGTGCCAGCAGCGCGCGGACATTAGTCCTATCCTACAATGAGCAGTTCTTC. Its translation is CASSARTLVLSYNEQFF.

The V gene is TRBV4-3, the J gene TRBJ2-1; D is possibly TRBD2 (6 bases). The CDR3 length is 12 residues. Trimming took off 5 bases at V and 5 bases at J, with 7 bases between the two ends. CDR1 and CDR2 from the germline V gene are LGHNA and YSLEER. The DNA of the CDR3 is TGCGCCAGCAGCTGGGGGGACAATGAGCAGTTCTTC. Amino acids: CASSWGDNEQFF.

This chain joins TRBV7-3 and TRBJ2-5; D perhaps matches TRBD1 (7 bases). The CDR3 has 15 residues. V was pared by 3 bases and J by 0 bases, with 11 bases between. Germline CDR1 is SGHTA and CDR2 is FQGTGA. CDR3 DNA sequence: TGTGCCAGCAGCTTCTCAGGGGGGAACCAAGAGACCCAGTACTTC. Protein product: CASSFSGGNQETQYF.

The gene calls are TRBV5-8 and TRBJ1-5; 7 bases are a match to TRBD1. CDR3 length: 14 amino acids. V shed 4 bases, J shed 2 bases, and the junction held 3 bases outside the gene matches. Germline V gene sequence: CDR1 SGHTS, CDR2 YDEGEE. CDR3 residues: CASSVGTGNQPQHF. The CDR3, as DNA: TGTGCCAGCAGCGTTGGGACAGGCAATCAGCCCCAGCATTTT. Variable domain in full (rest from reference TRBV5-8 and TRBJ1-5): EAGVTQSPTHLIKTRGQQATLRCSPISGHTSVYWYQQALGLGLQFLLWYDEGEERNRGNFPPRFSGRQFPNYSSELNVNALELEDSALYLCASSVGTGNQPQHFGDGTRLSIL.

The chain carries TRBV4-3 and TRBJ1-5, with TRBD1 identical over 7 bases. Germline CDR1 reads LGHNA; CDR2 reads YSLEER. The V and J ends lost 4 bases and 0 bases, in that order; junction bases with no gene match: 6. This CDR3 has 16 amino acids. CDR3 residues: CASSPGTDNSNQPQHF. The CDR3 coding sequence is TGCGCCAGCAGCCCTGGGACAGACAATAGCAATCAGCCCCAGCATTTT.

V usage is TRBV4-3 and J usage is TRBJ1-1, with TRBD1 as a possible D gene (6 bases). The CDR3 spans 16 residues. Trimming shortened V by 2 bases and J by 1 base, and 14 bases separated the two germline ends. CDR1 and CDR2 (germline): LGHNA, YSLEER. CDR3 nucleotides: TGCGCCAGCAGCCAACACCCCACAGGGACGAACACTGAAGCTTTCTTT. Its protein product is CASSQHPTGTNTEAFF.

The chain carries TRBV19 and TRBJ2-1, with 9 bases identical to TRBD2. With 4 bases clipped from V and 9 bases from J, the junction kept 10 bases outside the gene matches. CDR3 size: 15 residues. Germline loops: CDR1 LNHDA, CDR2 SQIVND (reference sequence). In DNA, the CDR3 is TGTGCCAGTAGTAAAGTGGCGGGAGGGGGGGGTGAGCAGTTCTTC. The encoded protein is CASSKVAGGGGEQFF.

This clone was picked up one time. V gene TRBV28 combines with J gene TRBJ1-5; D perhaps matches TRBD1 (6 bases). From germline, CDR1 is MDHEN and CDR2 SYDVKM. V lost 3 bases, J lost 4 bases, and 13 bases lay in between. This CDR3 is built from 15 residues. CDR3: CASSLFRGGNQPQHF. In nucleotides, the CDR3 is TGTGCCAGCAGTTTGTTCAGGGGCGGGAATCAGCCCCAGCATTTT.

The CDR3 loop is CASSFRGAQYEQYF. Here the CDR3 DNA reads TGTGCCAGCAGCTTCAGGGGGGCCCAGTACGAGCAGTACTTC. This sequence joins TRBV5-8 and TRBJ2-7, with D maybe TRBD1 (7 bases). With 2 bases removed from V and 4 bases from J, the gap between germline ends came to 13 bases. The CDR3 contains 14 residues. Germline CDR1 reads SGHTS; CDR2 reads YDEGEE.

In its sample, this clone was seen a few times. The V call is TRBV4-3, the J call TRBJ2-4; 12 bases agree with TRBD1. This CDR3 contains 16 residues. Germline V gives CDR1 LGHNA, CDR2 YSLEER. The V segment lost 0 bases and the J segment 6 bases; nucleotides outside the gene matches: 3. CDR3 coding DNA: TGCGCCAGCAGCCAAGATCCGGGACAGGGGGCAAACATTCAGTACTTC. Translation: CASSQDPGQGANIQYF.

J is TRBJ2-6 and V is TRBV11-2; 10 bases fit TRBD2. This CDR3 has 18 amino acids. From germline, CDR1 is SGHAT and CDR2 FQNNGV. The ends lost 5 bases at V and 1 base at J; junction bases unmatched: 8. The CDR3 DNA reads TGTGCCAGCAGCCAAATTCTAGCGGGAGTATCTGGGGCCAACGTCCTGACTTTC. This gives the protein CASSQILAGVSGANVLTF.

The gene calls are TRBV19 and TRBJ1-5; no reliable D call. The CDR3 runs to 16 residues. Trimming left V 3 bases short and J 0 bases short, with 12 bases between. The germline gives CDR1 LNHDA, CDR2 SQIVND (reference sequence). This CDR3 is CASSMAAVYSNQPQHF. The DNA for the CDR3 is TGTGCCAGTAGTATGGCGGCAGTCTATAGCAATCAGCCCCAGCATTTT.

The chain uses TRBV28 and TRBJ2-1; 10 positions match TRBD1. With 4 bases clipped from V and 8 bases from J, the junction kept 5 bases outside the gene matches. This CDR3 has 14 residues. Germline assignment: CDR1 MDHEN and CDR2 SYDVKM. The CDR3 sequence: CASSSPGTGDEQFF. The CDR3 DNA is TGTGCCAGCAGTTCCCCCGGGACAGGGGATGAGCAGTTCTTC.

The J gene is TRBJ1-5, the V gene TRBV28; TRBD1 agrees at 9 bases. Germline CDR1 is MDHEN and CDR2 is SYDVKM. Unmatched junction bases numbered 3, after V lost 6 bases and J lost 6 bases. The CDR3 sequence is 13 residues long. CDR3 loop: CASRRQGGQPQHF. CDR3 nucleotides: TGTGCCAGCAGAAGACAGGGGGGTCAGCCCCAGCATTTT.

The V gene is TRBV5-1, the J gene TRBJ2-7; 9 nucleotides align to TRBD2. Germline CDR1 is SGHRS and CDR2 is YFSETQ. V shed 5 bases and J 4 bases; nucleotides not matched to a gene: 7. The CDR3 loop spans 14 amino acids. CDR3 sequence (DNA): TGCGCCAGCAGTCATAGCGGGAGTGGGTACGAGCAGTACTTC. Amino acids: CASSHSGSGYEQYF.

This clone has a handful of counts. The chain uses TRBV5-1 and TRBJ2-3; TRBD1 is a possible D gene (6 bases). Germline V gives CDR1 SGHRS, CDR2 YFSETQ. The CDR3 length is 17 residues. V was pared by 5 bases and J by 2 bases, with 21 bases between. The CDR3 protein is CASRIGTGTTITDTQYF. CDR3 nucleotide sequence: TGCGCCAGCAGAATTGGAACGGGGACAACCATCACAGATACGCAGTATTTT.

The CDR3 is CASSGGPNTGELFF. As DNA, the CDR3 is TGTGCCAGCAGTGGAGGTCCGAACACCGGGGAGCTGTTTTTT. The chain combines TRBV28 with TRBJ2-2; possibly TRBD2 for D (5 bases). V dropped 5 bases and J dropped 0 bases, with 7 bases sitting between them. CDR3 size: 14 residues. Germline CDR1 and CDR2: MDHEN and SYDVKM.